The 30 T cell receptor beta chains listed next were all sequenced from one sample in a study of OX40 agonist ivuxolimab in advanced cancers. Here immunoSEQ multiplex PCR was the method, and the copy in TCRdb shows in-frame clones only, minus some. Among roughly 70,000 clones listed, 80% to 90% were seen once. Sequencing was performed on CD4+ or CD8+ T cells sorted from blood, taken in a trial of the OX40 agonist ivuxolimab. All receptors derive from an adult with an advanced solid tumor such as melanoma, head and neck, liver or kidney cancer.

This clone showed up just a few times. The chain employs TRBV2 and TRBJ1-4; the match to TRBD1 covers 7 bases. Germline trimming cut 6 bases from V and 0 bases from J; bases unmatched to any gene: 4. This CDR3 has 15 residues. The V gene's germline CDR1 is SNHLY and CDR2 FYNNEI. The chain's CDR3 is CASRGQTATNEKLFF. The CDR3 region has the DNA TGTGCCAGCAGGGGACAGACTGCAACTAATGAAAAACTGTTTTTT.

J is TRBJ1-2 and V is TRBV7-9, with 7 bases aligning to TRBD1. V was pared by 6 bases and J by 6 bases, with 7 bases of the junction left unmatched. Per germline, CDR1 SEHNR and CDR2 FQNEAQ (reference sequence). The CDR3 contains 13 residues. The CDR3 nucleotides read TGTGCCAGCAGTATCGGGACAGCCGATGGCTACACCTTC. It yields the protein CASSIGTADGYTF.

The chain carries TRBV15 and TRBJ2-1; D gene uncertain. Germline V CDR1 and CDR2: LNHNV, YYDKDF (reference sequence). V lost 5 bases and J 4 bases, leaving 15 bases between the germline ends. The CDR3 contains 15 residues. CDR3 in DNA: TGTGCCACCAGCTCTCTAGGGCTTACATACAATGAGCAGTTCTTC. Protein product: CATSSLGLTYNEQFF.

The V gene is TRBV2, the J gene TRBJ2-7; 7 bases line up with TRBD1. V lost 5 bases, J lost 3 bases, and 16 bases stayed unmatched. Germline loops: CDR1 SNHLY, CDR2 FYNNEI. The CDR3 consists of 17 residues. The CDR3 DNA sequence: TGTGCCAGCAGTAACGCTCCCGCAGGGGGTTACCTCTACGAGCAGTACTTC. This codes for CASSNAPAGGYLYEQYF.

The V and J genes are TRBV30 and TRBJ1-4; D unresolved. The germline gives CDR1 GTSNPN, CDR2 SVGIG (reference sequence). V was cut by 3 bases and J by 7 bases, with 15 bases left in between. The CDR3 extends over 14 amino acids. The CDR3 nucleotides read TGTGCCTGGAGGCTGATAGGGAACGGTGAAAAACTGTTTTTT. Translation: CAWRLIGNGEKLFF.

CDR3 sequence reads: CASSRDGQNTGELFF. CDR3 sequence (DNA): TGTGCCAGCAGCCGGGACGGCCAGAACACCGGGGAGCTGTTTTTT. The V gene is TRBV7-2, the J gene TRBJ2-2; D tentatively reads TRBD1 or TRBD2 (5 bases each). In germline, CDR1 is SGHTA, CDR2 FQGNSA. The CDR3 runs 15 residues. Trimming shortened V by 5 bases and J by 1 base, and 11 bases separated the two germline ends. Variable domain in full (rest from reference TRBV7-2 and TRBJ2-2): GAGVSQSPSNKVTEKGKDVELRCDPISGHTALYWYRQSLGQGLEFLIYFQGNSAPDKSGLPSDRFSAERTGGSVSTLTIQRTQQEDSAVYLCASSRDGQNTGELFFGEGSRLTVL.

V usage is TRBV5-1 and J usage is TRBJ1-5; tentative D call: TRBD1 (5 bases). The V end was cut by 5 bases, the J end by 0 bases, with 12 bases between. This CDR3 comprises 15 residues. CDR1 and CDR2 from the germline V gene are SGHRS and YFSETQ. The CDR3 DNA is TGCGCCAGCAGTGGAGGGGAGCGTAGCAATCAGCCCCAGCATTTT. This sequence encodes CASSGGERSNQPQHF.

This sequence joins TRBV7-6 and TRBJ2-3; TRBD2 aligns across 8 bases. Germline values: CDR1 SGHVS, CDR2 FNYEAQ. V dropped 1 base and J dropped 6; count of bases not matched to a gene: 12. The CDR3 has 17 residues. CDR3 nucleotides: TGTGCCAGCAGCTTAGGGACTAGCTATTCGGTATCGGATACGCAGTATTTT. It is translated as CASSLGTSYSVSDTQYF.

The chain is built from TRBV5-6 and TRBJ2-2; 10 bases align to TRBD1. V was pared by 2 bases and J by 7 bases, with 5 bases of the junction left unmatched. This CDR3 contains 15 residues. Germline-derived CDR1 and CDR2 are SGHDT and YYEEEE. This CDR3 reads CASSFGTGANGELFF. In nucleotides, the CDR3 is TGTGCCAGCAGCTTTGGGACAGGGGCCAACGGGGAGCTGTTTTTT. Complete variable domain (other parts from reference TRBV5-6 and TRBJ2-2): DAGVTQSPTHLIKTRGQQVTLRCSPKSGHDTVSWYQQALGQGPQFIFQYYEEEERQRGNFPDRFSGHQFPNYSSELNVNALLLGDSALYLCASSFGTGANGELFFGEGSRLTVL.

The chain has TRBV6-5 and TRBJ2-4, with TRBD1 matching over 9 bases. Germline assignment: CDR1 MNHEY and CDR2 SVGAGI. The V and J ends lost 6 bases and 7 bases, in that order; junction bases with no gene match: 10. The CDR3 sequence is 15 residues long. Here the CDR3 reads CASRFHRGPENIQYF. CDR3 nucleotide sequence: TGTGCCAGCAGATTTCACAGGGGGCCGGAGAACATTCAGTACTTC.

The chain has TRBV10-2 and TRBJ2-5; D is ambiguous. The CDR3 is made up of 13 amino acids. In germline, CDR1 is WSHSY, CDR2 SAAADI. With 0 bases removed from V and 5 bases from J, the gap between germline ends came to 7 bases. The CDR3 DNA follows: TGCGCCAGCAGTGAGTCGGGGTGGGAGACCCAGTACTTC. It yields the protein CASSESGWETQYF.

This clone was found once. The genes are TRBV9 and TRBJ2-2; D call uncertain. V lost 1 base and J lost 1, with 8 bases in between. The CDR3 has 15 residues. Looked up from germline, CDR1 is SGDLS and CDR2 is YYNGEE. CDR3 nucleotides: TGTGCCAGCAGCGTATATGTGGAGAACACCGGGGAGCTGTTTTTT. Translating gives CASSVYVENTGELFF.

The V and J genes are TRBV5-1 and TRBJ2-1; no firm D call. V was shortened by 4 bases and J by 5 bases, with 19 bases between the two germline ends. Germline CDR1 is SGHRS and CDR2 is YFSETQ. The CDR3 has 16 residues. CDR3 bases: TGCGCCAGCAGCCGCGCAGGACGGCAGGATAACAATGAGCAGTTCTTC. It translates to CASSRAGRQDNNEQFF. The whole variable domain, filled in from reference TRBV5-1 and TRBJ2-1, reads KAGVTQTPRYLIKTRGQQVTLSCSPISGHRSVSWYQQTPGQGLQFLFEYFSETQRNKGNFPGRFSGRQFSNSRSEMNVSTLELGDSALYLCASSRAGRQDNNEQFFGPGTRLTVL.

CDR3 sequence (DNA): TGTGCCAGCAGGAAACGACAGGCACTAACTTCACCCCTCCACTTT. Its protein product is CASRKRQALTSPLHF. The genes are TRBV6-5 and TRBJ1-6, with D possibly being TRBD1 (6 bases). CDR3 length equals 15 residues. The V end lost 6 bases, the J end lost 9 bases, and 18 bases lay between the germline ends. Germline-derived CDR1 and CDR2 are MNHEY and SVGAGI.

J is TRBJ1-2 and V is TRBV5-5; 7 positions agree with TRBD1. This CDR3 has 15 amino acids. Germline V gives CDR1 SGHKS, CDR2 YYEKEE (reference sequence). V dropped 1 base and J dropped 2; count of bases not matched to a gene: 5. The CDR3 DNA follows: TGTGCCAGCAGCTTGTATGCACAGGGGAACTATGGCTACACCTTC. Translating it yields CASSLYAQGNYGYTF.

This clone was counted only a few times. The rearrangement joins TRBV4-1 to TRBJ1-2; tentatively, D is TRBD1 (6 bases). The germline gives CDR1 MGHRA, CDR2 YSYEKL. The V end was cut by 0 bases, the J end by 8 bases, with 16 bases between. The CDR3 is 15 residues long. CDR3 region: CASSQDIRTEQGYTF. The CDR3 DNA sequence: TGCGCCAGCAGCCAAGATATCCGGACAGAGCAGGGCTACACCTTC.

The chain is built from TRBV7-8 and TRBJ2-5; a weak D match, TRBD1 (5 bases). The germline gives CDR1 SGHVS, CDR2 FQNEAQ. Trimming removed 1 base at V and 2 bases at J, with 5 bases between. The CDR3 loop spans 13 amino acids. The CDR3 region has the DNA TGTGCCAGCAGCTTAGAGGGGCAAGAGACCCAGTACTTC. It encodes CASSLEGQETQYF.

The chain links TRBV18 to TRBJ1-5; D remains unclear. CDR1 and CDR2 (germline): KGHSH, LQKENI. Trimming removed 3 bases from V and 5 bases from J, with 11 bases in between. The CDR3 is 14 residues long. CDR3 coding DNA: TGTGCCAGCTCACCCCCCGACGGGTATCAGCCCCAGCATTTT. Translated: CASSPPDGYQPQHF.

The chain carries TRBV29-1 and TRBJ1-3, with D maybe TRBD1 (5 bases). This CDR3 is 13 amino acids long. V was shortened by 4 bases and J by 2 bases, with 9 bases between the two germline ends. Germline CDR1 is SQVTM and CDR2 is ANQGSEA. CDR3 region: CSVVDRAGNTIYF. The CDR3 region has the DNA TGCAGCGTTGTAGACAGAGCTGGAAACACCATATATTTT.

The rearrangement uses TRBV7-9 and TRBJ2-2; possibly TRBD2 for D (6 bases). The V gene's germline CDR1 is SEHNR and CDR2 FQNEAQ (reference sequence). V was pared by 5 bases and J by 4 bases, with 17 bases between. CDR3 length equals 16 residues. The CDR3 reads CASSHDAGPSTGELFF. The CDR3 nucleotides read TGTGCCAGCAGCCACGATGCGGGACCCAGCACCGGGGAGCTGTTTTTT.

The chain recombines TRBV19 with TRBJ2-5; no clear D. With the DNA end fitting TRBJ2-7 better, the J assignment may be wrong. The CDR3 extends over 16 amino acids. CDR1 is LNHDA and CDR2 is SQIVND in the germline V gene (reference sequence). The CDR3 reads CASSRVESPRTYEQYF. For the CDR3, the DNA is TGTGCCAGTAGTAGGGTGGAGAGTCCTCGAACCTACGAGCAGTACTTC.

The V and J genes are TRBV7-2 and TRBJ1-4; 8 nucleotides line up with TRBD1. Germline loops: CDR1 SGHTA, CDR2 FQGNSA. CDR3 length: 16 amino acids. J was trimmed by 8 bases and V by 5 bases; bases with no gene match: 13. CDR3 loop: CASSQGTGLMGEKLFF. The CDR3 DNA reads TGTGCCAGCAGCCAAGGGACAGGACTGATGGGGGAAAAACTGTTTTTT. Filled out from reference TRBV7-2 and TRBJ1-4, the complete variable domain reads GAGVSQSPSNKVTEKGKDVELRCDPISGHTALYWYRQSLGQGLEFLIYFQGNSAPDKSGLPSDRFSAERTGGSVSTLTIQRTQQEDSAVYLCASSQGTGLMGEKLFFGSGTQLSVL.

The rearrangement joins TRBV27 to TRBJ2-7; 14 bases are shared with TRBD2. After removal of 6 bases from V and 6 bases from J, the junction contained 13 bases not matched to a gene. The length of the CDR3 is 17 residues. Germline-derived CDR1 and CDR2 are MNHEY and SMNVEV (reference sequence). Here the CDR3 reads CASRSHRTSGGNGEQYF. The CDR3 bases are TGTGCCAGCAGGTCTCATCGGACTAGCGGGGGGAATGGCGAGCAGTACTTC.

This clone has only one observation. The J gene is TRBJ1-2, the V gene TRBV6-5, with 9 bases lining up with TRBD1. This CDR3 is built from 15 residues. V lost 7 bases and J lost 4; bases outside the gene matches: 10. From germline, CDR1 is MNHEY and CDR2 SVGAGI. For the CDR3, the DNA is TGTGCCAGCAAACAGGGGGCAGTTATATCCTATGGCTACACCTTC. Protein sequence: CASKQGAVISYGYTF.

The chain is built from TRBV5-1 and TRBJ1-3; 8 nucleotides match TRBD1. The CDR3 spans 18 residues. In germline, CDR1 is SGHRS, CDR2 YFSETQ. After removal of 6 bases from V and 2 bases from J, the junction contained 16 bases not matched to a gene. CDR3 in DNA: TGCGCCAGCATGGGAGCCTCGGCGCAGGGGGCTGCTGGAAACACCATATATTTT. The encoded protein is CASMGASAQGAAGNTIYF.

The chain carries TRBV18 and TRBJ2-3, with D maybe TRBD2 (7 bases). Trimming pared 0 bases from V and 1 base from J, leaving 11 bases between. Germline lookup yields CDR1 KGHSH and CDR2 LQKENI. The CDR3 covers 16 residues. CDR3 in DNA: TGTGCCAGCTCACCACCGAGGGGGGGCGGCACAGATACGCAGTATTTT. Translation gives CASSPPRGGGTDTQYF. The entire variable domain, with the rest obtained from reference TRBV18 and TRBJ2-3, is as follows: NAGVMQNPRHLVRRRGQEARLRCSPMKGHSHVYWYRQLPEEGLKFMVYLQKENIIDESGMPKERFSAEFPKEGPSILRIQQVVRGDSAAYFCASSPPRGGGTDTQYFGPGTRLTVL.

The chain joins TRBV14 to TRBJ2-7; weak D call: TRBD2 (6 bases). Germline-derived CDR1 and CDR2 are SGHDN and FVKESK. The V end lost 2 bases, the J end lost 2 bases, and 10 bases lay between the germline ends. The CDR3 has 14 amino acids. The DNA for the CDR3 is TGTGCCAGCAGCCAACTTAGGGAGGCCTACGAGCAGTACTTC. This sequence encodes CASSQLREAYEQYF.

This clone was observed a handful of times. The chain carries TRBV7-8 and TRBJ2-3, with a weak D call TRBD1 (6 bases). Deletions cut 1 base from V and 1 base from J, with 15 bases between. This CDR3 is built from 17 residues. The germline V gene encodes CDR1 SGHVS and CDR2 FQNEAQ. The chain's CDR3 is CASSLGSQGTRTDTQYF. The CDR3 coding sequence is TGTGCCAGCAGCTTAGGATCCCAGGGGACACGCACAGATACGCAGTATTTT.

The CDR3 region has the DNA TGCGCCAGCAGCTCGGTGACTGGGCCTAATGAAAAACTGTTTTTT. Translated: CASSSVTGPNEKLFF. J is TRBJ1-4 and V is TRBV5-1; D gene unclear. V gave up 3 bases and J gave up 3 bases, with 12 bases separating them. Germline V gene lookup returns CDR1 SGHRS and CDR2 YFSETQ. CDR3 length: 15 residues.

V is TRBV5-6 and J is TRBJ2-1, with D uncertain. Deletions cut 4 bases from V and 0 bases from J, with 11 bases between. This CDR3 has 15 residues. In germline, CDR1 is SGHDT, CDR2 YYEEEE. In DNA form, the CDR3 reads TGTGCCAGCAGCCCCTGGCAGATCTCCTACAATGAGCAGTTCTTC. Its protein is CASSPWQISYNEQFF.